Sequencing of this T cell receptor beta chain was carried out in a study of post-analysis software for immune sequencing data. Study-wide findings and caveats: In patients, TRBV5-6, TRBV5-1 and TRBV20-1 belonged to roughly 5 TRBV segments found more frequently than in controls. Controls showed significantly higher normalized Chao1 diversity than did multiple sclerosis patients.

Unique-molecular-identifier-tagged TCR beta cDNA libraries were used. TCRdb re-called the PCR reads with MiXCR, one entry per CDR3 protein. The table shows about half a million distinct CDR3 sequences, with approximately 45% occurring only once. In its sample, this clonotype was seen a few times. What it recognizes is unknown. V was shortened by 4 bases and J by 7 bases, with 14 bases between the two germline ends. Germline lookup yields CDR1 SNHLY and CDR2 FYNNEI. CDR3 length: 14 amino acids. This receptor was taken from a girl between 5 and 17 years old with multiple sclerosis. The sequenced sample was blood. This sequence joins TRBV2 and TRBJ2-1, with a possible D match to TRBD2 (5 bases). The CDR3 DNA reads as TGTGCCAGCAGTGCGTTGGCTACGGGGAATGAGCAGTTCTTC. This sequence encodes CASSALATGNEQFF.